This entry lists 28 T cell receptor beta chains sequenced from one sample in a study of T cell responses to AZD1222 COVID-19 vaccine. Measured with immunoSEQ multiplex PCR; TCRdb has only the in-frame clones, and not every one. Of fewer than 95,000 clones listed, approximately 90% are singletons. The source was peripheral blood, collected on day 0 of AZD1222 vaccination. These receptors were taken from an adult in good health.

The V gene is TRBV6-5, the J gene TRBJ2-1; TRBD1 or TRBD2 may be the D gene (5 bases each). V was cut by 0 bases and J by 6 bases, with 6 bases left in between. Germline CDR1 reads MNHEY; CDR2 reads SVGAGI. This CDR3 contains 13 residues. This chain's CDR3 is CASSYSGANEQFF. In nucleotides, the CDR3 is TGTGCCAGCAGTTACTCCGGGGCCAATGAGCAGTTCTTC.

The DNA of the CDR3 is TGTGCCACCAGTCCGGCGGGAGCGCTACTCAATGAGCAGTTCTTC. It is translated as CATSPAGALLNEQFF. J is TRBJ2-1 and V is TRBV15, with TRBD2 identical over 7 bases. This CDR3 spans 15 amino acids. The V and J ends lost 6 bases and 6 bases, in that order; junction bases with no gene match: 11. Germline V gene data show CDR1 as LNHNV and CDR2 as YYDKDF (reference sequence).

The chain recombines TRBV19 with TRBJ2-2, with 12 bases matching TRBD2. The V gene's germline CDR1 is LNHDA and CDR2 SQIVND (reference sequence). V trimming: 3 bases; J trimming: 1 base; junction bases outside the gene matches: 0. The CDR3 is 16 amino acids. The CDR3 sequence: CASSMTSGGNTGELFF. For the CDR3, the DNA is TGTGCCAGTAGTATGACTAGCGGGGGGAACACCGGGGAGCTGTTTTTT.

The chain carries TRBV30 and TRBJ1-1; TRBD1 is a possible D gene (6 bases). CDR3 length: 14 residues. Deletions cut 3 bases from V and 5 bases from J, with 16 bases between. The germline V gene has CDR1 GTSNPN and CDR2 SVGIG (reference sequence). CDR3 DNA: TGTGCCTGGAGCCCACAGGGATTGAGGACTGAAGCTTTCTTT. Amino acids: CAWSPQGLRTEAFF.

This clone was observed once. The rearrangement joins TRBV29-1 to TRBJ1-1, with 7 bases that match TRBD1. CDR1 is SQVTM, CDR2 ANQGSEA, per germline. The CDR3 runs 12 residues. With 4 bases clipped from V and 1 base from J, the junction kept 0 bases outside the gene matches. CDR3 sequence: CSVGQGNTEAFF. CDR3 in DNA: TGCAGCGTTGGACAGGGGAACACTGAAGCTTTCTTT. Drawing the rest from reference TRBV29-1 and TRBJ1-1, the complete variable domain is SAVISQKPSRDICQRGTSLTIQCQVDSQVTMMFWYRQQPGQSLTLIATANQGSEATYESGFVIDKFPISRPNLTFSTLTVSNMSPEDSSIYLCSVGQGNTEAFFGQGTRLTVV.

The CDR3 protein is CASSRGVTSGYTF. The CDR3 DNA reads as TGTGCCAGCAGCCGGGGCGTTACCAGTGGCTACACCTTC. The chain combines TRBV14 with TRBJ1-2; possible D gene TRBD1, 5 bases. The CDR3 contains 13 residues. The V end was cut by 4 bases, the J end by 7 bases, with 13 bases between. In germline, CDR1 is SGHDN, CDR2 FVKESK.

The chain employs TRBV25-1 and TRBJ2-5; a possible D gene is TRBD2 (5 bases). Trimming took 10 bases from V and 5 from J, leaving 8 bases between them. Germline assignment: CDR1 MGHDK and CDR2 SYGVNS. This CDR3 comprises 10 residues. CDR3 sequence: CATTGETQYF. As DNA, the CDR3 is TGTGCCACAACGGGGGAGACCCAGTACTTC.

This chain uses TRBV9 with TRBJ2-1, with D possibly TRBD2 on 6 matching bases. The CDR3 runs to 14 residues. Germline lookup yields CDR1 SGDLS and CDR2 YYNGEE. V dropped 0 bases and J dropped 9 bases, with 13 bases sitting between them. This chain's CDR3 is CASSVDRREIEQFF. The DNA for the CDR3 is TGTGCCAGCAGCGTAGACCGGCGGGAAATTGAGCAGTTCTTC.

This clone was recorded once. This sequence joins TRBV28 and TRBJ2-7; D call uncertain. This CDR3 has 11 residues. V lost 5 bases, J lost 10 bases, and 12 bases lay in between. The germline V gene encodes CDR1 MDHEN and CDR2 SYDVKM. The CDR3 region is CASSPPPSQYF. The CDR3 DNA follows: TGTGCCAGCAGTCCCCCACCCTCACAGTACTTC.

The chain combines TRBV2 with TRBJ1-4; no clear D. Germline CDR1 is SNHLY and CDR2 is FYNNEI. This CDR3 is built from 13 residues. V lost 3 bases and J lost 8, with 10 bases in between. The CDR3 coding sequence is TGTGCCAGCAGTGAGCGTGCAGGCGAAAAACTGTTTTTT. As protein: CASSERAGEKLFF.

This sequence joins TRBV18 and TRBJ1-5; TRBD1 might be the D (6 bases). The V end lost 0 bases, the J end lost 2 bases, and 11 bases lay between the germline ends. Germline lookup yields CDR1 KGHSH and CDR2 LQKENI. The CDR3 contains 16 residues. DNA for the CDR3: TGTGCCAGCTCACCACCGAACAGGGATGGCAATCAGCCCCAGCATTTT. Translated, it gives CASSPPNRDGNQPQHF.

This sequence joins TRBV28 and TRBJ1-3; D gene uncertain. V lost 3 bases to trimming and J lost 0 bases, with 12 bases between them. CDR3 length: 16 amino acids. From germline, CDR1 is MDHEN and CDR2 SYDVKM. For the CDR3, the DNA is TGTGCCAGCAGTTTGTGGTCCCGCTACTCTGGAAACACCATATATTTT. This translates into CASSLWSRYSGNTIYF.

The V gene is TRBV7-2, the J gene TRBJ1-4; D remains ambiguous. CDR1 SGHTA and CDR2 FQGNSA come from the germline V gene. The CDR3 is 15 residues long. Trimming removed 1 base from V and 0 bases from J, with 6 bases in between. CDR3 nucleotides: TGTGCCAGCAGCTTAGAGCTGGCAACTAATGAAAAACTGTTTTTT. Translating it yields CASSLELATNEKLFF. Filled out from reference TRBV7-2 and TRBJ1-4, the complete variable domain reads GAGVSQSPSNKVTEKGKDVELRCDPISGHTALYWYRQSLGQGLEFLIYFQGNSAPDKSGLPSDRFSAERTGGSVSTLTIQRTQQEDSAVYLCASSLELATNEKLFFGSGTQLSVL.

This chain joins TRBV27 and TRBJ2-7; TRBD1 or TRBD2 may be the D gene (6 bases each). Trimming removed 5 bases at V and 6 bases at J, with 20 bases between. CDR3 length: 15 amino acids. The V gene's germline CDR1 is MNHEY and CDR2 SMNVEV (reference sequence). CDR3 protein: CASSLASGAEGEQYF. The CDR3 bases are TGTGCCAGCAGTCTTGCTTCGGGGGCTGAGGGCGAGCAGTACTTC.

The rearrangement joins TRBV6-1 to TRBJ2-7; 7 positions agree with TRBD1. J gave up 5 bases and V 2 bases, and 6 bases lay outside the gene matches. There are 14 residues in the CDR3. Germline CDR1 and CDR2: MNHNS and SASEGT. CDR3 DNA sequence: TGTGCCAGCAGTGAAAAGGGGGCGTGGGACGAGCAGTACTTC. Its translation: CASSEKGAWDEQYF.

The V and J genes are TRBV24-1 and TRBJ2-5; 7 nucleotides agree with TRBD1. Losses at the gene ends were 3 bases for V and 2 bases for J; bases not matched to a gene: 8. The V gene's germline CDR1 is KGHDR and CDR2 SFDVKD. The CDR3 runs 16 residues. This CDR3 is CATSDPELQGQETQYF. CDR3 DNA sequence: TGTGCCACCAGTGATCCAGAGTTACAGGGGCAAGAGACCCAGTACTTC.

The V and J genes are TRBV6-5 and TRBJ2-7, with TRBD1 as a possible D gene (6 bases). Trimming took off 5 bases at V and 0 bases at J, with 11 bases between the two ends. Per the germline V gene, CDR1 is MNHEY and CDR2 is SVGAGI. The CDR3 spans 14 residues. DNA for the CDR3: TGTGCCAGCAGTCTCCGGGACAACTCCTACGAGCAGTACTTC. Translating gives CASSLRDNSYEQYF.

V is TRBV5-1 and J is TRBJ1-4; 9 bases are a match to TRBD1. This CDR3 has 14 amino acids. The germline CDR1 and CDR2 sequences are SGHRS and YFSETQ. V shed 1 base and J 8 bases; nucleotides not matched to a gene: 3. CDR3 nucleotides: TGCGCCAGCAGCTTGTGGGACAGGGACGAAAAACTGTTTTTT. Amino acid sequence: CASSLWDRDEKLFF.

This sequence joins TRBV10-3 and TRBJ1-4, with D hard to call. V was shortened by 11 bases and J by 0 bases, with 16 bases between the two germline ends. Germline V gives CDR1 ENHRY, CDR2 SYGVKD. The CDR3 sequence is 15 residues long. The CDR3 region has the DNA TGTGCCCCCCACAGTACTGATGCAACTAATGAAAAACTGTTTTTT. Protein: CAPHSTDATNEKLFF.

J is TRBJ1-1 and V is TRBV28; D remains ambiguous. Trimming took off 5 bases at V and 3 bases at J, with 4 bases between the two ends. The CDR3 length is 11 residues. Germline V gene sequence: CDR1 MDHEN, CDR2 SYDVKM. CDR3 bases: TGTGCCAGCAGTCTTCACACTGAAGCTTTCTTT. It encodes CASSLHTEAFF.

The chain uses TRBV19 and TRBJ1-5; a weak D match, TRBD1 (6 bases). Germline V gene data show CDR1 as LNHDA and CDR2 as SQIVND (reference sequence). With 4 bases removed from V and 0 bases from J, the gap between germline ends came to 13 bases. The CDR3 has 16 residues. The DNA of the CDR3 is TGTGCCAGTAGTACTGGGACACTAAATAGCAATCAGCCCCAGCATTTT. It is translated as CASSTGTLNSNQPQHF.

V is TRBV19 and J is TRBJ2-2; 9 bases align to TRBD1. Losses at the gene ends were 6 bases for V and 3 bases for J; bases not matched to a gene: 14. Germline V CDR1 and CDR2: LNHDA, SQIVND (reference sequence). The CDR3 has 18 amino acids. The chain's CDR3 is CASSSLPRDRADTGELFF. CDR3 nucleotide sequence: TGTGCCAGTAGCTCACTCCCAAGGGACAGGGCCGACACCGGGGAGCTGTTTTTT.

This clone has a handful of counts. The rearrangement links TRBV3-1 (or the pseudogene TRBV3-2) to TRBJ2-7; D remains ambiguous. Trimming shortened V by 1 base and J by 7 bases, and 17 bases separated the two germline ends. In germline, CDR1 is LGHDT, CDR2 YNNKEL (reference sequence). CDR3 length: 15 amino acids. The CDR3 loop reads CASSQGVSPGSEQYF. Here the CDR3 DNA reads TGTGCCAGCAGCCAAGGGGTCTCCCCCGGATCTGAGCAGTACTTC.

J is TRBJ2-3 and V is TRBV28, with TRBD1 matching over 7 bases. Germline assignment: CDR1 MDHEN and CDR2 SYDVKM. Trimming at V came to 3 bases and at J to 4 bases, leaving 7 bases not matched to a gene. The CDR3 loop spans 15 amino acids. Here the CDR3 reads CASSFPGGGADTQYF. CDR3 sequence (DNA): TGTGCCAGCAGTTTTCCAGGGGGTGGGGCAGATACGCAGTATTTT.

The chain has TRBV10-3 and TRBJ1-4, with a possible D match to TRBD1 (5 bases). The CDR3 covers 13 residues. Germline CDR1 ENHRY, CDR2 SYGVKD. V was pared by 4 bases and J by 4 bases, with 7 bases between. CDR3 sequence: CAISGQFNEKLFF. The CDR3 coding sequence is TGTGCCATCAGTGGACAGTTTAATGAAAAACTGTTTTTT.

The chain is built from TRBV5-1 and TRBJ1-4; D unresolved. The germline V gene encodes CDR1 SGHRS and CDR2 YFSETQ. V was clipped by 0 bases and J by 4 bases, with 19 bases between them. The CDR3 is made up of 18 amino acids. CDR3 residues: CASSLARGGSRVNEKLFF. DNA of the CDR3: TGCGCCAGCAGCTTGGCCCGTGGTGGTTCGAGGGTTAATGAAAAACTGTTTTTT.

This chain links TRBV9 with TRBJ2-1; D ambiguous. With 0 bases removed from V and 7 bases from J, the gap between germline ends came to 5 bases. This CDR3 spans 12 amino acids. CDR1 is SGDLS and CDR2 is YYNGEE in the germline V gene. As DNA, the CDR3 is TGTGCCAGCAGCGTAGGTGTGAATGAGCAGTTCTTC. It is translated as CASSVGVNEQFF.

CDR3 nucleotide sequence: TGTGCCAGCAGCGTCGGGGGGTCGAACACTGAAGCTTTCTTT. It is translated as CASSVGGSNTEAFF. The rearrangement uses TRBV7-2 and TRBJ1-1, with D perhaps matching TRBD1 (5 bases). The CDR3 contains 14 residues. The germline CDR1 and CDR2 sequences are SGHTA and FQGNSA. Trimming cost V 5 bases and J 1 base, with 11 bases left between them.